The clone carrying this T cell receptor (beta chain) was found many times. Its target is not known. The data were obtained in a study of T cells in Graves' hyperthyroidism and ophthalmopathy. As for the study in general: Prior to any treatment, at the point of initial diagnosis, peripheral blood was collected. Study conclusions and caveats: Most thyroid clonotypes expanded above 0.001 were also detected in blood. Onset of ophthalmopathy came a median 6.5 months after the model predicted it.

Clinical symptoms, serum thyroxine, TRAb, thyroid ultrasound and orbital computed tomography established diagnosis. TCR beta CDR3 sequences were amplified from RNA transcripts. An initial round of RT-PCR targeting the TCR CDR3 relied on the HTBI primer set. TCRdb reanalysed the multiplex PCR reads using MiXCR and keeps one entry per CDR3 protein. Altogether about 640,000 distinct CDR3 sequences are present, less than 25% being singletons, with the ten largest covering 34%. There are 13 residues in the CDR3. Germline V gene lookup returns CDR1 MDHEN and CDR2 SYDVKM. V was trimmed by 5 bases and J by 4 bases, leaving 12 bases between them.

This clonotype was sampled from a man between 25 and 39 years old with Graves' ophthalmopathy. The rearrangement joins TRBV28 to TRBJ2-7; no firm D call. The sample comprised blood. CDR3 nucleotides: TGTGCCAGCAGTCCCCCCGGAACGTACGAGCAGTACTTC. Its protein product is CASSPPGTYEQYF.